One T cell receptor (beta chain) is described in this entry. The data stem from a study of shared clonotypes between healthy human individuals. Genomic DNA from each subset was divided evenly over several immunoSEQ plates. TCRdb's table, derived via immunoSEQ multiplex PCR, lists solely in-frame clones and lacks some. This table holds 950,000 to 1,100,000 clones, under 80% found once. V shed 5 bases and J shed 5 bases, with 19 bases lying between them. This CDR3 comprises 15 residues. Germline V lookup: CDR1 LNHNV, CDR2 YYDKDF (reference sequence). The donor population consisted of healthy HIV-negative adults with no recent acute infections or vaccinations. Each donor was a Caucasian adult residing in Nashville, Tennessee. The investigators split CD4+ cells into a CD45RA+ naive subset and a CD45RA-negative memory subset.

The sequence was collected from a man younger than 35 in good health. This chain uses TRBV15 with TRBJ2-7, with a possible D match to TRBD1 (5 bases). The sample taken for sequencing was memory CD4+ T cells sorted from blood. This sample's subset: CD45RA-negative fraction. The CDR3 spells CATSLGALPMNEQYF. In nucleotides, the CDR3 is TGTGCCACCAGCTTAGGGGCCCTCCCTATGAACGAGCAGTACTTC.